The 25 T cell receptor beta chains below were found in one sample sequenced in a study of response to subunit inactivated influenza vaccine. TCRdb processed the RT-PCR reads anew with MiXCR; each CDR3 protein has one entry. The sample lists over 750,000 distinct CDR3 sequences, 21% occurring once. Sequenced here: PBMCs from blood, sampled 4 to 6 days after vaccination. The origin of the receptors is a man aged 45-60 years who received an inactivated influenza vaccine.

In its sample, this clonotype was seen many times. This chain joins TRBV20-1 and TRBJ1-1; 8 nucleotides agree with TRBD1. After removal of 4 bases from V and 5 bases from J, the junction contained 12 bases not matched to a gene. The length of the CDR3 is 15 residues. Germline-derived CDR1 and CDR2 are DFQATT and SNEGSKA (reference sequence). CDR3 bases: TGCAGTGCTACGGCACCGGGCAGGGGGCAAACTGAAGCTTTCTTT. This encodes CSATAPGRGQTEAFF.

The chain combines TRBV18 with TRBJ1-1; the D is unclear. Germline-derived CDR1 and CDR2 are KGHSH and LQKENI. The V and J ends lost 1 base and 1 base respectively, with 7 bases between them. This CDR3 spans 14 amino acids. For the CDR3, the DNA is TGTGCCAGCTCACCACTACAGAGGAACACTGAAGCTTTCTTT. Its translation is CASSPLQRNTEAFF.

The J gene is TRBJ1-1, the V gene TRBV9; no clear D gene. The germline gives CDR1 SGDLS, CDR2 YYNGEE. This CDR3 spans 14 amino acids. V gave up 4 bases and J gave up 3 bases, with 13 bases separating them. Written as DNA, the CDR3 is TGTGCCAGCAGCCCCCCCCTTAGGGACACTGAAGCTTTCTTT. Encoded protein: CASSPPLRDTEAFF. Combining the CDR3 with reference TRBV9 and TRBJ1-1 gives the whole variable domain DSGVTQTPKHLITATGQRVTLRCSPRSGDLSVYWYQQSLDQGLQFLIQYYNGEERAKGNILERFSAQQFPDLHSELNLSSLELGDSALYFCASSPPLRDTEAFFGQGTRLTVV.

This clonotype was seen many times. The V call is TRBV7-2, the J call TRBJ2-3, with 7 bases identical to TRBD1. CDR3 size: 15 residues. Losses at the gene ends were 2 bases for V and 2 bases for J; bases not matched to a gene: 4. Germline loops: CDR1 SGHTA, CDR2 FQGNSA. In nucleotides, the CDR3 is TGTGCCAGCAGCTTAATGGGACAGAACACAGATACGCAGTATTTT. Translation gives CASSLMGQNTDTQYF.

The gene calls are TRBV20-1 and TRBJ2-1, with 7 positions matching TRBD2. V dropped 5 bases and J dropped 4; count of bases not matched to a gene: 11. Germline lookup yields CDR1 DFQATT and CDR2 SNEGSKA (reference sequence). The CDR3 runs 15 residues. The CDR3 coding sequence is TGCAGTGCTGCTGGTCGGGGGGTATATTACAATGAGCAGTTCTTC. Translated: CSAAGRGVYYNEQFF.

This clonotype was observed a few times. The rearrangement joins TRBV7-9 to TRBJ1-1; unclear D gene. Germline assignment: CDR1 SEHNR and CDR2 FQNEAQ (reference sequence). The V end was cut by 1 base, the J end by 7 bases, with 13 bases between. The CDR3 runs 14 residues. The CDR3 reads CASSLGGSGGEAFF. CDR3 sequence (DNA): TGTGCCAGCAGCTTAGGTGGGTCGGGAGGTGAAGCTTTCTTT.

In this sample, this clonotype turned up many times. The CDR3 region has the DNA TGTGCCAGCAGCTTAGCAAAGGGTCAGGGAGAGACCCAGTACTTC. Protein: CASSLAKGQGETQYF. This chain connects TRBV7-2 to TRBJ2-5; TRBD1 might be the D (5 bases). V gave up 0 bases and J gave up 4 bases, with 12 bases separating them. The CDR3 covers 15 residues. CDR1 SGHTA and CDR2 FQGNSA come from the germline V gene.

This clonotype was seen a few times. CDR3 in DNA: TGTGCCAGCAGTTTTAGCCCCCCTTCTTCCGGGTCCTACAATGAGCAGTTCTTC. Protein sequence: CASSFSPPSSGSYNEQFF. The genes are TRBV2 and TRBJ2-1, with D hard to call. Deletions cut 5 bases from V and 1 base from J, with 21 bases between. The V gene's germline CDR1 is SNHLY and CDR2 FYNNEI. CDR3 length: 18 amino acids.

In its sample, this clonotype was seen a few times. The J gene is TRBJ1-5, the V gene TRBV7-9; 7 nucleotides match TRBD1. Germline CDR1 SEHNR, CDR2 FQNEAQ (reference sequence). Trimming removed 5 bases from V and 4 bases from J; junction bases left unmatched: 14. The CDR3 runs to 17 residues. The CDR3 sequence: CASSQTPTGSRNQPQHF. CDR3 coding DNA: TGTGCCAGCAGCCAAACCCCGACAGGGTCGAGGAATCAGCCCCAGCATTTT.

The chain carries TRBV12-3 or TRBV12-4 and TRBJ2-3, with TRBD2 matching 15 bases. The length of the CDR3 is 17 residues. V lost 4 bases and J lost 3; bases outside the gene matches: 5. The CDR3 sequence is CASSSGTSGGWTDTQYF. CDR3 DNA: TGTGCCAGCAGTTCCGGGACTAGCGGGGGGTGGACAGATACGCAGTATTTT.

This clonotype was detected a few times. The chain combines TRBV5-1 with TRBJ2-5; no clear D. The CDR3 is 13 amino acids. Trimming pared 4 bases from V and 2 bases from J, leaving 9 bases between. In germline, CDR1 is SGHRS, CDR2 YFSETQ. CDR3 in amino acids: CASSQNVQETQYF. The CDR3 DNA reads TGCGCCAGCAGCCAGAACGTGCAAGAGACCCAGTACTTC.

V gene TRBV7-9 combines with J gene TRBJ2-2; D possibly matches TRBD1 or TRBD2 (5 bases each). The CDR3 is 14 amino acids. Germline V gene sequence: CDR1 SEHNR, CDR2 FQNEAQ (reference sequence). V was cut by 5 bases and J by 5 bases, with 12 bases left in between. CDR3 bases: TGTGCCAGCAGCACGAGGTGGGGGACCGGGGAGCTGTTTTTT. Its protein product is CASSTRWGTGELFF.

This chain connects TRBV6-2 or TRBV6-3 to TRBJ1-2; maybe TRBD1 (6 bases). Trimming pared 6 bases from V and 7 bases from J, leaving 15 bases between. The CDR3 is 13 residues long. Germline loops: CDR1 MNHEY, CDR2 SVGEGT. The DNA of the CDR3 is TGTGCCAGCAGGATAAGGGGGGGCCGTGGCTACACCTTC. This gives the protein CASRIRGGRGYTF.

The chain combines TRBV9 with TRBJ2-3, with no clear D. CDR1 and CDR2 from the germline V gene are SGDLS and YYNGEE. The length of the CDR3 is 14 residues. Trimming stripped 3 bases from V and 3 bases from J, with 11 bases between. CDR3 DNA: TGTGCCAGCAGCGAAATGGGGTTTACAGATACGCAGTATTTT. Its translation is CASSEMGFTDTQYF.

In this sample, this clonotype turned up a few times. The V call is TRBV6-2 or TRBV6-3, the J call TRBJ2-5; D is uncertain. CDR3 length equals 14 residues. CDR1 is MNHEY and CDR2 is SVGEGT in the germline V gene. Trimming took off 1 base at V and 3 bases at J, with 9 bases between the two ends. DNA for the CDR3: TGTGCCAGCAGTTACTTTTCCGGAAAAGAGACCCAGTACTTC. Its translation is CASSYFSGKETQYF.

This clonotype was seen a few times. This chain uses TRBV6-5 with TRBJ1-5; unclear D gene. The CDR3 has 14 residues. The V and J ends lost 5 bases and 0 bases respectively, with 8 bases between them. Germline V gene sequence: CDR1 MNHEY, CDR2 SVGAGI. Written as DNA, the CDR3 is TGTGCCAGCAGTACTGTAGGTAGCAATCAGCCCCAGCATTTT. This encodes CASSTVGSNQPQHF.

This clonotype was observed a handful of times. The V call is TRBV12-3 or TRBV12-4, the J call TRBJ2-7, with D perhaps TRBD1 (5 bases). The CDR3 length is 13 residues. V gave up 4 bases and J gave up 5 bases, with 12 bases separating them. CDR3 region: CASSYQGVHEQYF. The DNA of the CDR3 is TGTGCCAGCAGTTATCAGGGTGTCCACGAGCAGTACTTC.

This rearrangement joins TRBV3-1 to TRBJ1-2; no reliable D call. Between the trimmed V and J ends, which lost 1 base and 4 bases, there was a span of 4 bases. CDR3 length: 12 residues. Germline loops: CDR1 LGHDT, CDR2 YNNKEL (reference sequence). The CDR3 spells CASSQVGYGYTF. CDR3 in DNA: TGTGCCAGCAGCCAAGTGGGCTATGGCTACACCTTC.

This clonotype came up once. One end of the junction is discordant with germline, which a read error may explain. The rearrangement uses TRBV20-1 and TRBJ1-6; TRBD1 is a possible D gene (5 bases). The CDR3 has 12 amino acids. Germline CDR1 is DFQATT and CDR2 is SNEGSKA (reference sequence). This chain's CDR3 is CSASPGGSPLHF. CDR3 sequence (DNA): TGCAGTGCTAGTCCCGGGGGTTCACCCCTGCACTTT.

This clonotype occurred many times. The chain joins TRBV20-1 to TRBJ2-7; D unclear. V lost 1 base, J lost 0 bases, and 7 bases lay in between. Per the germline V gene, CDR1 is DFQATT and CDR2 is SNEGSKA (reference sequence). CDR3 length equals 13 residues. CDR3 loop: CSARAWSSYEQYF. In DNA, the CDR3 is TGCAGTGCTAGAGCCTGGAGCTCCTACGAGCAGTACTTC.

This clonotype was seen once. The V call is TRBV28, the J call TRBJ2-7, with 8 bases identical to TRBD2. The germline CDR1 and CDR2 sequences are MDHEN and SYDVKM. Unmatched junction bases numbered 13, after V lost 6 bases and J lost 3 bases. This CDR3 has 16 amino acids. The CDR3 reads CASSLDPSGSVYEQYF. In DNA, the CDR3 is TGTGCCAGCAGCTTAGATCCCAGCGGGAGTGTCTACGAGCAGTACTTC.

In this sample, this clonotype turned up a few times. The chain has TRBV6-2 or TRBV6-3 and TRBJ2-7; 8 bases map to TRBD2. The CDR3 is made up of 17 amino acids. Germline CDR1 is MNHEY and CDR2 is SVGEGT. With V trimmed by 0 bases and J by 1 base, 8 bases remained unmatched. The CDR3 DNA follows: TGTGCCAGCAGTTACTCGGAACTAGCGGATGTATCCTACGAGCAGTACTTC. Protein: CASSYSELADVSYEQYF.

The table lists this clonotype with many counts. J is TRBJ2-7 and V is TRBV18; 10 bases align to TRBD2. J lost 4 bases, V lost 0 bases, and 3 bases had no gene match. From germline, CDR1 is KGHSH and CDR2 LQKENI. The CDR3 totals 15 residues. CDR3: CASSPPGLASYEQYF. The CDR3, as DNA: TGTGCCAGCTCACCACCGGGACTAGCGAGTTACGAGCAGTACTTC.

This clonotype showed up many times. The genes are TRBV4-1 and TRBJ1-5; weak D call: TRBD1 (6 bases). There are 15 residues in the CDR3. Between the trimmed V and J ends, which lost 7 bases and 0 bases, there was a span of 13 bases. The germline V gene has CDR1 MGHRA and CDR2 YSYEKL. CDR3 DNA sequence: TGCGCCAGCAAAACAGGGTTCTATAGCAATCAGCCCCAGCATTTT. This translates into CASKTGFYSNQPQHF.

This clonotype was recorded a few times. CDR3 DNA: TGTGCCAGCAGCTTAGTGACGGGACAGGGCGGGGGTGAAGCTTTCTTT. Translated, it gives CASSLVTGQGGGEAFF. The rearrangement links TRBV7-9 to TRBJ1-1; TRBD1 agrees at 9 bases. CDR3 length: 16 residues. The V gene end was trimmed by 1 base and the J gene end by 7 bases; junction bases not matched to a gene: 10. Per germline, CDR1 SEHNR and CDR2 FQNEAQ (reference sequence).